The 11 T cell receptor beta chains below all came from one sample that was sequenced in a study of T cell responses to AZD1222 COVID-19 vaccine. Produced via immunoSEQ multiplex PCR; TCRdb's table is partial and in-frame only. This sample has approximately 100,000 clones; roughly 89% occur once, and the top ten carry roughly a sixth. This material consisted of peripheral blood, taken on day 0 of AZD1222 vaccination. All receptors come from an adult in good health.

The chain recombines TRBV5-6 with TRBJ2-7, with D perhaps TRBD2 (5 bases). Germline V gene data show CDR1 as SGHDT and CDR2 as YYEEEE. This CDR3 has 14 amino acids. The germline V and J ends were trimmed by 4 bases and 4 bases, with 15 bases remaining between them. The CDR3 loop reads CASSHGGFSYEQYF. The CDR3 DNA reads as TGTGCCAGCAGCCACGGCGGGTTTTCGTACGAGCAGTACTTC.

This clone has just a few counts. The J gene is TRBJ2-5, the V gene TRBV19; 12 nucleotides align to TRBD2. Germline V gives CDR1 LNHDA, CDR2 SQIVND (reference sequence). V was clipped by 3 bases and J by 1 base; unmatched bases: 0. The length of the CDR3 is 15 residues. The CDR3 region has the DNA TGTGCCAGTAGTATGGGACTAGCGGGCCAAGAGACCCAGTACTTC. Translating it yields CASSMGLAGQETQYF.

The CDR3 nucleotides are TGTGCCAGCAGCTCTGACACCCACAATGAGCAGTTCTTC. Its protein product is CASSSDTHNEQFF. V gene TRBV11-3 combines with J gene TRBJ2-1; D gene uncertain. Germline CDR1 and CDR2: SGHNT and YENEEA. This CDR3 contains 13 residues. V dropped 4 bases and J dropped 5 bases, with 9 bases sitting between them.

The chain recombines TRBV5-1 with TRBJ2-7; TRBD1 matches at 8 bases. This CDR3 contains 14 residues. CDR1 is SGHRS and CDR2 is YFSETQ in the germline V gene. The trim removed 3 bases at V and 4 bases at J, leaving 6 bases unmatched. CDR3 sequence: CASSSGQGEYEQYF. Written as DNA, the CDR3 is TGCGCCAGCAGCTCAGGACAGGGAGAGTACGAGCAGTACTTC.

The gene calls are TRBV7-8 and TRBJ2-2; TRBD2 aligns across 8 bases. The germline gives CDR1 SGHVS, CDR2 FQNEAQ. Trimming at V came to 8 bases and at J to 4 bases, leaving 12 bases not matched to a gene. This CDR3 spans 16 amino acids. CDR3 sequence: CASGKAGAGGTGELFF. In DNA form, the CDR3 reads TGTGCCAGCGGTAAAGCGGGAGCAGGTGGCACCGGGGAGCTGTTTTTT.

This clone was picked up one time. The chain recombines TRBV3-1 (or the pseudogene TRBV3-2) with TRBJ2-5; D remains unclear. Per germline, CDR1 LGHDT and CDR2 YNNKEL (reference sequence). The CDR3 sequence is 16 residues long. Trimming pared 0 bases from V and 1 base from J, leaving 12 bases between. The CDR3 spells CASSQELWRIQETQYF. The DNA of the CDR3 is TGTGCCAGCAGCCAAGAACTTTGGCGAATCCAAGAGACCCAGTACTTC.

The chain recombines TRBV28 with TRBJ2-7, with 9 bases fitting TRBD1. Looked up from germline, CDR1 is MDHEN and CDR2 is SYDVKM. The CDR3 is 14 residues long. V lost 4 bases to trimming and J lost 5 bases; unmatched junction nucleotides: 6. This CDR3 is CASSSPGQGDEQYF. CDR3 in DNA: TGTGCCAGCAGTTCTCCGGGACAGGGAGACGAGCAGTACTTC.

Remarks on this clone: Other DNA sequences within the sample encode an identical CDR3. The chain couples TRBV27 to TRBJ2-7; 7 positions match TRBD1. The J segment lost 3 bases and the V segment lost 6 bases, leaving 8 bases of the junction unmatched. Germline values: CDR1 MNHEY, CDR2 SMNVEV (reference sequence). This CDR3 comprises 14 residues. The CDR3 here is CASRPDRRFYEQYF. CDR3 bases: TGTGCCAGCAGACCGGACAGGAGATTCTACGAGCAGTACTTC.

The genes are TRBV18 and TRBJ1-5; D possibly corresponds to TRBD1 (5 bases). Looked up from germline, CDR1 is KGHSH and CDR2 is LQKENI. This CDR3 comprises 14 residues. V lost 2 bases and J lost 5, with 10 bases in between. CDR3 DNA: TGTGCCAGCTCACCAGGGGCGGATGATCAGCCCCAGCATTTT. Its protein is CASSPGADDQPQHF.

Note on this clone: Other nucleotide sequences from this sample produce the same CDR3. J is TRBJ1-1 and V is TRBV18; D is unresolved. The CDR3 sequence is 13 residues long. Between the trimmed V and J ends, which lost 5 bases and 1 base, there was a span of 8 bases. CDR1 and CDR2 (germline): KGHSH, LQKENI. The CDR3 here is CASSTGQNTEAFF. Here the CDR3 DNA reads TGTGCCAGCTCAACCGGGCAGAACACTGAAGCTTTCTTT.

This clone was picked up one time. The V gene is TRBV28, the J gene TRBJ1-4; 7 bases line up with TRBD1. The CDR3 loop spans 14 amino acids. With 6 bases clipped from V and 4 bases from J, the junction kept 5 bases outside the gene matches. Per the germline V gene, CDR1 is MDHEN and CDR2 is SYDVKM. The CDR3 bases are TGTGCCAGCAGCCCGGGACAGTATAATGAAAAACTGTTTTTT. It translates to CASSPGQYNEKLFF. The complete variable domain, with remaining parts taken from reference TRBV28 and TRBJ1-4, reads DVKVTQSSRYLVKRTGEKVFLECVQDMDHENMFWYRQDPGLGLRLIYFSYDVKMKEKGDIPEGYSVSREKKERFSLILESASTNQTSMYLCASSPGQYNEKLFFGSGTQLSVL.